This T cell receptor beta chain was recorded in a study of identical twins. Broader study findings: Fewer insertions were carried by abundant cord blood beta clonotypes, but none was seen in memory repertoires.

Carrying unique molecular identifiers, the cDNA also gained a universal primer site through template switching. Using its own MiXCR run on the 5' RACE reads, TCRdb lists one record per CDR3 protein. The sample lists hundreds of thousands of distinct CDR3 sequences; over 20% were seen once. Notes on this clonotype: The antigen is unknown.

There are 14 residues in the CDR3. CDR1 is SGHTA, CDR2 FQGTGA, per germline. Trimming stripped 3 bases from V and 5 bases from J, with 13 bases between. The sample also formed part of further work on T cells expressing NK-cell markers. That paper notes: Within several experiments, an anti-gamma-delta TCR antibody kept the sorting limited to alpha-beta TCR T cells. Of the CD8+ T cells in about 6 donors, roughly 1.0-7.5% belonged to dominant NKG2C+ clonotypes.

The rearrangement joins TRBV7-3 to TRBJ2-5, with a possible D match to TRBD1 (6 bases). The sequencing sample was made of PBMCs. This receptor was identified in a woman aged 18 to 35 in good health. CDR3: CASSFTGRWETQYF. DNA for the CDR3: TGTGCCAGCAGCTTCACAGGGAGATGGGAGACCCAGTACTTC.